These 26 T cell receptor beta chains were sequenced from one sample in a study of shared clonotypes between healthy human individuals. Produced via immunoSEQ multiplex PCR; TCRdb's table is partial and in-frame only. Of 100,000 to 120,000 clones listed, about 70% are singletons. The specimen was memory CD8+ T cells sorted from blood. Specified subset: CD45RO+ cells pooled with CCR7-negative TemRA cells. These receptors came from a woman in her twenties or thirties in good health.

The genes are TRBV11-2 and TRBJ2-1, with 9 bases aligning to TRBD1. This CDR3 has 16 amino acids. Germline V gives CDR1 SGHAT, CDR2 FQNNGV. Germline trimming cut 1 base from V and 1 base from J; bases unmatched to any gene: 2. The CDR3 DNA reads TGTGCCAGCAGCTTAGGAGACAGGGGGTCCTACAATGAGCAGTTCTTC. Translated: CASSLGDRGSYNEQFF.

This clone was picked up a small number of times. The CDR3 coding sequence is TGTGCCAGCAGTGATACCGACACGAGCTCCTACAATGAGCAGTTCTTC. Protein sequence: CASSDTDTSSYNEQFF. This chain connects TRBV2 to TRBJ2-1; D ambiguous. V was clipped by 3 bases and J by 0 bases, with 12 bases between them. CDR3 length: 16 amino acids. Germline-derived CDR1 and CDR2 are SNHLY and FYNNEI.

The chain links TRBV5-4 to TRBJ2-7, with 9 bases fitting TRBD2. The CDR3 loop spans 15 amino acids. CDR1 is SGHNT, CDR2 YYREEE, per germline (reference sequence). V was clipped by 3 bases and J by 7 bases; unmatched bases: 11. The chain's CDR3 is CASSSLPREGFEQYF. CDR3 bases: TGTGCCAGCAGCTCCCTCCCGCGGGAGGGCTTTGAGCAGTACTTC. The full variable domain, in which reference TRBV5-4 and TRBJ2-7 provide the parts outside the CDR3, is ETGVTQSPTHLIKTRGQQVTLRCSSQSGHNTVSWYQQALGQGPQFIFQYYREEENGRGNFPPRFSGLQFPNYSSELNVNALELDDSALYLCASSSLPREGFEQYFGPGTRLTVT.

V usage is TRBV6-1 and J usage is TRBJ2-3; possibly TRBD2 for D (6 bases). Germline V gene data show CDR1 as MNHNS and CDR2 as SASEGT. V lost 2 bases to trimming and J lost 5 bases, with 14 bases between them. This CDR3 region has 15 residues. CDR3 sequence reads: CASSEKGGDGDTQYF. CDR3 in DNA: TGTGCCAGCAGTGAAAAGGGCGGGGATGGAGATACGCAGTATTTT.

This rearrangement joins TRBV19 to TRBJ2-3; D remains ambiguous. The ends were cut back, 7 bases at V and 3 bases at J, with 8 bases in the middle. The CDR3 is 12 amino acids. CDR1 and CDR2 from the germline V gene are LNHDA and SQIVND (reference sequence). CDR3 region: CASIDWTDTQYF. DNA of the CDR3: TGTGCCAGTATCGATTGGACAGATACGCAGTATTTT.

The J gene is TRBJ2-7, the V gene TRBV14, with D possibly called TRBD1 or TRBD2 (5 bases each). V gave up 3 bases and J gave up 0 bases, with 6 bases separating them. This CDR3 has 13 amino acids. Germline V gene data show CDR1 as SGHDN and CDR2 as FVKESK. The CDR3 nucleotides are TGTGCCAGCAGCCAGGGACCCTCCTACGAGCAGTACTTC. Its protein product is CASSQGPSYEQYF.

This clone is a singleton in its sample. The chain couples TRBV27 to TRBJ2-1, with TRBD2 matching over 10 bases. Per the germline V gene, CDR1 is MNHEY and CDR2 is SMNVEV (reference sequence). The CDR3 sequence is 15 residues long. J was trimmed by 6 bases and V by 4 bases; bases with no gene match: 6. CDR3 amino acids: CASSSGTSELNEQFF. As DNA, the CDR3 is TGTGCCAGCAGTTCCGGGACTAGCGAGCTCAATGAGCAGTTCTTC.

There are a few counts of this clone. The chain couples TRBV6-4 to TRBJ2-1; tentatively, D is TRBD2 (5 bases). Germline values: CDR1 MRHNA, CDR2 SNTAGT. V gave up 0 bases and J gave up 6 bases, with 12 bases separating them. The CDR3 loop spans 15 amino acids. The chain's CDR3 is CASSDSDLTSNEQFF. CDR3 DNA sequence: TGTGCCAGCAGTGACTCGGACTTAACGAGCAATGAGCAGTTCTTC.

The chain recombines TRBV28 with TRBJ2-1; D remains unclear. The V and J ends lost 7 bases and 0 bases respectively, with 7 bases between them. CDR1 and CDR2 (germline): MDHEN, SYDVKM. The CDR3 covers 13 residues. The CDR3 DNA follows: TGTGCCAGCACAGACTTCTCCTACAATGAGCAGTTCTTC. It is translated as CASTDFSYNEQFF.

This clone was seen a handful of times. The identical CDR3 is also encoded by other nucleotide sequences in the sample. The V call is TRBV5-1, the J call TRBJ1-1; 11 bases map to TRBD1. Trimming cost V 4 bases and J 4 bases; bases outside gene matches: 3. This CDR3 is 14 amino acids long. CDR1 is SGHRS, CDR2 YFSETQ, per germline. The CDR3: CASSPGTGGTEAFF. As DNA, the CDR3 is TGCGCCAGCAGCCCCGGGACAGGGGGCACTGAAGCTTTCTTT.

Concerning this clone: A read error is possible here, since a much larger clone lies one base away. The same CDR3 can be traced to other DNA sequences in this sample. The V and J genes are TRBV6-4 and TRBJ2-1; D perhaps matches TRBD2 (5 bases). Per germline, CDR1 MRHNA and CDR2 SNTAGT. This CDR3 region has 16 residues. Trimming took 0 bases from V and 0 from J, leaving 9 bases between them. CDR3 sequence: CASSDSAVSSYNEQFF. The CDR3 nucleotides read TGTGCCAGCAGTGACTCAGCGGTGAGCTCCTACAATGAGCAGTTCTTC.

This clone was seen only once. The chain carries TRBV6-5 and TRBJ2-7, with 8 bases identical to TRBD1. The ends lost 2 bases at V and 0 bases at J; junction bases unmatched: 6. From germline, CDR1 is MNHEY and CDR2 SVGAGI. The CDR3 consists of 16 residues. This chain's CDR3 is CASSYTGTGTSYEQYF. DNA of the CDR3: TGTGCCAGCAGTTACACCGGGACAGGAACCTCCTACGAGCAGTACTTC.

This clone was observed a few times. The chain uses TRBV29-1 and TRBJ2-5; possibly TRBD1 for D (5 bases). Germline CDR1 and CDR2: SQVTM and ANQGSEA. V was clipped by 3 bases and J by 5 bases, with 13 bases between them. The CDR3 contains 13 residues. CDR3 coding DNA: TGCAGCGTTGACGCCAGGGCTGGTGAGACCCAGTACTTC. Its translation is CSVDARAGETQYF.

The chain has TRBV5-1 and TRBJ2-1; 9 positions match TRBD2. Unmatched junction bases numbered 8, after V lost 2 bases and J lost 8 bases. The CDR3 has 15 amino acids. CDR1 is SGHRS, CDR2 YFSETQ, per germline. DNA of the CDR3: TGCGCCAGCAGCTTTGTGCTAGCGGGAAGCGATGAGCAGTTCTTC. It encodes CASSFVLAGSDEQFF.

The chain joins TRBV5-6 to TRBJ2-5; 10 bases line up with TRBD2. V gave up 1 base and J gave up 0 bases; unmatched junction bases: 6. Germline CDR1 reads SGHDT; CDR2 reads YYEEEE. The CDR3 runs 17 residues. As DNA, the CDR3 is TGTGCCAGCAGCTTGTTCGGACTAGCGGAGAACCAAGAGACCCAGTACTTC. Protein sequence: CASSLFGLAENQETQYF.

The chain has TRBV29-1 and TRBJ1-2; TRBD1 agrees at 8 bases. This CDR3 is built from 14 residues. The germline V gene has CDR1 SQVTM and CDR2 ANQGSEA. J lost 4 bases, V lost 2 bases, and 6 bases had no gene match. CDR3 in DNA: TGCAGCGTTGAAAGGTGGGACAGGCTCTATGGCTACACCTTC. Residues: CSVERWDRLYGYTF. The full variable domain, completed using reference TRBV29-1 and TRBJ1-2, is SAVISQKPSRDICQRGTSLTIQCQVDSQVTMMFWYRQQPGQSLTLIATANQGSEATYESGFVIDKFPISRPNLTFSTLTVSNMSPEDSSIYLCSVERWDRLYGYTFGSGTRLTVV.

V usage is TRBV7-3 and J usage is TRBJ2-1; 11 nucleotides align to TRBD1. With V trimmed by 5 bases and J by 9 bases, 9 bases remained unmatched. CDR3 length: 15 residues. Germline V gives CDR1 SGHTA, CDR2 FQGTGA. CDR3 DNA: TGTGCCAGCAGCCCGGGGACAGGGGGACTCACTGAGCAGTTCTTC. Protein sequence: CASSPGTGGLTEQFF.

This chain connects TRBV7-4 to TRBJ2-7; D is undetermined. The CDR3 totals 13 residues. The germline gives CDR1 SGHVT, CDR2 SQSDAQ. V was cut by 8 bases and J by 3 bases, with 14 bases left in between. The CDR3 bases are TGTGCCAGCGTCCTGGCGCGCCGCTACGAGCAGTACTTC. It codes for CASVLARRYEQYF.

The chain joins TRBV29-1 to TRBJ2-1, with D perhaps TRBD2 (5 bases). V lost 7 bases and J lost 0, with 13 bases in between. The CDR3 is 14 residues long. The germline gives CDR1 SQVTM, CDR2 ANQGSEA. The DNA of the CDR3 is TGCAGCGCCCCGGCTAGCTACTCCTACAATGAGCAGTTCTTC. Amino acid sequence: CSAPASYSYNEQFF.

This clone came up many times. Other DNA sequences in the same sample also yield this CDR3. The chain links TRBV2 to TRBJ1-1; D remains ambiguous. Trimming took 4 bases from V and 8 from J, leaving 5 bases between them. The length of the CDR3 is 10 residues. From germline, CDR1 is SNHLY and CDR2 FYNNEI. CDR3 sequence: CASSVGEAFF. CDR3 bases: TGTGCCAGCAGTGTTGGCGAAGCTTTCTTT.

The chain carries TRBV30 and TRBJ1-5; D may be TRBD1 (5 bases). Germline loops: CDR1 GTSNPN, CDR2 SVGIG (reference sequence). The CDR3 is 17 amino acids. V dropped 2 bases and J dropped 2 bases, with 19 bases sitting between them. Here the CDR3 reads CAWSKQGGFGGNQPQHF. The CDR3 DNA is TGTGCCTGGAGTAAGCAGGGCGGTTTTGGGGGCAATCAGCCCCAGCATTTT.

CDR3 coding DNA: TGTGCCAGCAGCGTAGTTCGGGGAGACACTGAAGCTTTCTTT. Translation: CASSVVRGDTEAFF. This chain connects TRBV9 to TRBJ1-1; D unclear. The CDR3 runs 14 residues. V was cut by 0 bases and J by 3 bases, with 9 bases left in between. Germline CDR1 and CDR2: SGDLS and YYNGEE.

The rearrangement uses TRBV2 and TRBJ1-2, with 8 nucleotides matching TRBD1. Germline V lookup: CDR1 SNHLY, CDR2 FYNNEI. Trimming cost V 3 bases and J 5 bases; bases outside gene matches: 5. The CDR3 is 14 residues long. The CDR3 sequence: CASSEDRVLYGYTF. In DNA, the CDR3 is TGTGCCAGCAGTGAGGACAGGGTTTTGTATGGCTACACCTTC. Using reference TRBV2 and TRBJ1-2 for the parts outside the CDR3, the full variable domain is EPEVTQTPSHQVTQMGQEVILRCVPISNHLYFYWYRQILGQKVEFLVSFYNNEISEKSEIFDDQFSVERPDGSNFTLKIRSTKLEDSAMYFCASSEDRVLYGYTFGSGTRLTVV.

This clone was seen repeatedly, ten times or more. The rearrangement uses TRBV28 and TRBJ2-3, with D hard to call. The CDR3 loop spans 15 amino acids. V gave up 3 bases and J gave up 2 bases, with 12 bases separating them. Germline values: CDR1 MDHEN, CDR2 SYDVKM. The CDR3 sequence is CASSLQSSHTDTQYF. The CDR3 DNA is TGTGCCAGCAGTTTGCAATCTAGTCACACAGATACGCAGTATTTT.

In this sample, this clone turned up a few times. V gene TRBV6-4 combines with J gene TRBJ2-3, with 11 bases matching TRBD2. The ends lost 5 bases at V and 4 bases at J; junction bases unmatched: 5. The CDR3 spans 15 residues. Germline CDR1 MRHNA, CDR2 SNTAGT. CDR3 loop: CASSKTSGSSDTQYF. CDR3 nucleotides: TGTGCCAGCAGTAAAACTAGCGGGAGTTCAGATACGCAGTATTTT.

This clone was detected once. The chain employs TRBV10-1 and TRBJ2-7, with D unclear. The CDR3 is 11 amino acids. The germline gives CDR1 WNHNN, CDR2 SYGVQD (reference sequence). The V end was cut by 6 bases, the J end by 4 bases, with 7 bases between. CDR3 amino acids: CASRGPYEQYF. For the CDR3, the DNA is TGCGCCAGCAGAGGACCTTACGAGCAGTACTTC.